These 23 T cell receptor beta chains originate from one sample sequenced in a study of beta chain features in type 1 diabetes (dated by TCRdb to between 2017 and 2018). The receptor library was made with the immunoSEQ multiplex PCR assay. The entire amount of isolated RNA was reverse transcribed using the High Capacity cDNA Reverse Transcription Kit, so the sequenced TCRB transcripts were expressed ones. Held by TCRdb, this immuneACCESS table contains in-frame sequences only and omits some clones. Under half of the omission traces to an unresolved V gene where checked; the cause of the rest is unknown. The sample table records 600,000 to 650,000 clones; 15% to 17% of these occur just once. The ten biggest clones cover 0.07% to 0.095% of the sample. Sequencing used naive CD4+ T cells from blood. Reading the label with the study, this specimen's cell subset or site is: true naive CD4+ T cells. These TCRs come from a man aged 18 to 30 in good health.

This clone was detected a few times. The chain employs TRBV28 and TRBJ1-2; D is unresolved. V dropped 5 bases and J dropped 8 bases, with 12 bases sitting between them. This CDR3 region has 12 residues. From germline, CDR1 is MDHEN and CDR2 SYDVKM. The CDR3 nucleotides read TGTGCCAGCAGTCCGACTTTCGGGGGCTACACCTTC. Translated, it gives CASSPTFGGYTF.

This clone was seen more than once but under ten times. The J gene is TRBJ1-3, the V gene TRBV28; 7 nucleotides line up with TRBD1. The CDR3 sequence is 14 residues long. V lost 7 bases to trimming and J lost 6 bases; unmatched junction nucleotides: 9. Germline CDR1 MDHEN, CDR2 SYDVKM. This CDR3 reads CASTAGGGVNTIYF. The CDR3 coding sequence is TGTGCCAGCACCGCAGGGGGGGGCGTAAACACCATATATTTT.

The chain carries TRBV21-1 and TRBJ1-2; no DNA check was done on the table's D call, TRBD1. TRBV21-1 is reported as a pseudogene. This CDR3 is 16 amino acids long. The CDR3 is CASSNVRRQTNYGYTF. CDR3 bases: TGTGCCAGCAGCAACGTTCGCCGACAGACTAACTATGGCTACACCTTC.

V and J are TRBV2 and TRBJ2-5, with 11 bases aligning to TRBD2. The CDR3 extends over 16 amino acids. CDR1 and CDR2 from the germline V gene are SNHLY and FYNNEI. The V gene end was trimmed by 4 bases and the J gene end by 6 bases; junction bases not matched to a gene: 10. This CDR3 reads CASSGSSGGIRKTQYF. Here the CDR3 DNA reads TGTGCCAGCAGTGGGTCTAGCGGGGGGATCCGGAAGACCCAGTACTTC.

This clone was found once. J is TRBJ1-6 and V is TRBV5-1; a possible D gene is TRBD1 (5 bases). V was shortened by 6 bases and J by 9 bases, with 16 bases between the two germline ends. CDR1 is SGHRS, CDR2 YFSETQ, per germline. This CDR3 spans 14 amino acids. CDR3 amino acids: CASTLLGGSSPLHF. The CDR3 nucleotides are TGCGCCAGCACCCTTTTGGGGGGTAGTTCACCCCTCCACTTT. Filled out from reference TRBV5-1 and TRBJ1-6, the complete variable domain reads KAGVTQTPRYLIKTRGQQVTLSCSPISGHRSVSWYQQTPGQGLQFLFEYFSETQRNKGNFPGRFSGRQFSNSRSEMNVSTLELGDSALYLCASTLLGGSSPLHFGNGTRLTVT.

The chain uses TRBV5-4 and TRBJ2-2, with TRBD2 matching over 13 bases. The CDR3 contains 16 residues. J lost 4 bases, V lost 4 bases, and 4 bases had no gene match. Germline CDR1 is SGHNT and CDR2 is YYREEE (reference sequence). DNA for the CDR3: TGTGCCAGCAGCCGGGGACTAGCGGGAAGCACCGGGGAGCTGTTTTTT. Its translation: CASSRGLAGSTGELFF.

This clone has more than one count but fewer than ten. This chain uses TRBV5-4 with TRBJ2-1; unclear D gene. The CDR3 totals 15 residues. Trimming removed 0 bases at V and 2 bases at J, with 9 bases between. Germline values: CDR1 SGHNT, CDR2 YYREEE (reference sequence). The DNA for the CDR3 is TGTGCCAGCAGCTTGGAAGGGCTAGCCTACAATGAGCAGTTCTTC. The encoded protein is CASSLEGLAYNEQFF.

The chain recombines TRBV7-3 with TRBJ1-6; D call uncertain. Trimming cost V 5 bases and J 13 bases, with 12 bases left between them. CDR1 is SGHTA and CDR2 is FQGTGA in the germline V gene. The CDR3 totals 12 residues. CDR3: CASSKLGGPLHF. CDR3 nucleotides: TGTGCCAGCAGCAAACTGGGCGGCCCCCTCCACTTT.

The chain combines TRBV14 with TRBJ2-5; perhaps D is TRBD1 or TRBD2 (5 bases each). Per germline, CDR1 SGHDN and CDR2 FVKESK. This CDR3 has 13 amino acids. Trimming took off 6 bases at V and 4 bases at J, with 12 bases between the two ends. The chain's CDR3 is CASSRSGRETQYF. As DNA, the CDR3 is TGTGCCAGCAGTAGATCGGGACGAGAGACCCAGTACTTC.

Note on this clone: At one end, the junction sequence differs from germline, possibly due to a read error. The chain combines TRBV6-6 with TRBJ1-5; no firm D call. CDR1 MNHNY and CDR2 SVGAGI come from the germline V gene (reference sequence). CDR3 size: 15 residues. The CDR3: CASSYYDDSNQPQHF. DNA of the CDR3: TGTGCCAGCAGCTACTACGACGATAGCAATCAGCCCCAGCATTTT.

The rearrangement joins TRBV4-3 to TRBJ1-2; TRBD1 is a possible D gene (6 bases). Trimming left V 4 bases short and J 1 base short, with 13 bases between. The CDR3 spans 15 residues. Germline V CDR1 and CDR2: LGHNA, YSLEER. This CDR3 is CASSRRGGGNYGYTF. CDR3 coding DNA: TGCGCCAGCAGCCGTCGAGGGGGTGGTAACTATGGCTACACCTTC.

This clone was seen more than once but under ten times. The rearrangement uses TRBV5-1 and TRBJ2-3; D unresolved. V was cut by 2 bases and J by 2 bases, with 9 bases left in between. Looked up from germline, CDR1 is SGHRS and CDR2 is YFSETQ. This CDR3 region has 14 residues. In DNA form, the CDR3 reads TGCGCCAGCAGCTTCCGCGGAGACACAGATACGCAGTATTTT. Amino acids: CASSFRGDTDTQYF.

The chain uses TRBV27 and TRBJ2-5, with D hard to call. The CDR3 contains 11 residues. Germline V lookup: CDR1 MNHEY, CDR2 SMNVEV (reference sequence). Between the trimmed V and J ends, which lost 7 bases and 1 base, there was a span of 4 bases. The CDR3 loop reads CASNLQETQYF. The CDR3 nucleotides are TGTGCCAGCAATCTCCAAGAGACCCAGTACTTC.

This clone has just a few counts. The genes are TRBV7-9 and TRBJ1-5, with 8 positions matching TRBD1. The CDR3 is 15 residues long. The germline gives CDR1 SEHNR, CDR2 FQNEAQ (reference sequence). V gave up 6 bases and J gave up 6 bases; unmatched junction bases: 10. CDR3 amino acids: CASSLDWTGIQPQHF. In DNA, the CDR3 is TGTGCCAGCAGTCTCGATTGGACAGGGATTCAGCCCCAGCATTTT.

The V gene is TRBV13, the J gene TRBJ2-7; 15 positions match TRBD2. This CDR3 has 21 amino acids. Germline CDR1 reads PRHDT; CDR2 reads FYEKMQ (reference sequence). V trimming: 4 bases; J trimming: 3 bases; junction bases outside the gene matches: 19. CDR3 protein: CASSSGTGDGTSGRISYEQYF. The CDR3 DNA reads as TGTGCCAGCAGCTCCGGGACAGGGGACGGGACTAGCGGGAGGATTAGCTACGAGCAGTACTTC.

The V gene is TRBV14, the J gene TRBJ2-7; maybe TRBD1 (5 bases). CDR3 length: 14 residues. The V and J ends lost 3 bases and 3 bases respectively, with 12 bases between them. From germline, CDR1 is SGHDN and CDR2 FVKESK. CDR3 amino acids: CASSQQTGYYEQYF. The CDR3 DNA reads as TGTGCCAGCAGCCAGCAAACAGGTTACTACGAGCAGTACTTC.

This clone has more than one count but fewer than ten. The rearrangement uses TRBV6-4 and TRBJ2-2; possibly TRBD1 for D (6 bases). The V gene lost 6 bases and the J gene lost 2 bases, with 16 bases spanning the gap. The CDR3 is made up of 16 amino acids. The germline CDR1 and CDR2 sequences are MRHNA and SNTAGT. The CDR3 bases are TGTGCCAGCAGAGCTTACAGGGTTCCAAACACCGGGGAGCTGTTTTTT. Protein sequence: CASRAYRVPNTGELFF.

There are a few counts of this clone. The J gene is TRBJ2-7, the V gene TRBV6-6; D is perhaps TRBD2 (5 bases). V was trimmed by 8 bases and J by 5 bases, leaving 16 bases between them. The germline V gene has CDR1 MNHNY and CDR2 SVGAGI (reference sequence). The CDR3 has 13 amino acids. Here the CDR3 reads CASRSPGSNEQYF. The CDR3, as DNA: TGTGCCAGCCGAAGTCCGGGGTCCAACGAGCAGTACTTC.

The chain couples TRBV9 to TRBJ1-5, with D hard to call. V lost 0 bases to trimming and J lost 7 bases, with 14 bases between them. The CDR3 loop spans 15 amino acids. The germline gives CDR1 SGDLS, CDR2 YYNGEE. CDR3 nucleotide sequence: TGTGCCAGCAGCGTAGAGGCAGGTCAAGGGCAGCCCCAGCATTTT. Translated: CASSVEAGQGQPQHF.

The CDR3 sequence is CASSPGDAGVETQYF. CDR3 DNA: TGTGCCAGCAGTCCGGGGGATGCGGGAGTAGAGACCCAGTACTTC. The V gene is TRBV9, the J gene TRBJ2-5, with 7 bases that match TRBD2. The CDR3 loop spans 15 amino acids. Germline V gene lookup returns CDR1 SGDLS and CDR2 YYNGEE. Trimming took 5 bases from V and 4 from J; bases not matched to a gene: 11.

The V and J genes are TRBV7-9 and TRBJ2-2; a possible D gene is TRBD2 (6 bases). The V and J ends lost 4 bases and 6 bases respectively, with 12 bases between them. CDR1 is SEHNR and CDR2 is FQNEAQ in the germline V gene (reference sequence). The CDR3 consists of 14 residues. The CDR3 loop reads CASSSQGGAGELFF. The CDR3 nucleotides are TGTGCCAGCAGCTCCCAGGGCGGGGCCGGGGAGCTGTTTTTT.

J is TRBJ2-7 and V is TRBV6-5; 10 bases align to TRBD1. In germline, CDR1 is MNHEY, CDR2 SVGAGI. The ends lost 2 bases at V and 6 bases at J; junction bases unmatched: 7. The CDR3 length is 15 residues. The CDR3 nucleotides read TGTGCCAGCAGTTACCCGACAGGGGGCGGAGGCGAGCAGTACTTC. Translating gives CASSYPTGGGGEQYF.

This clone was observed a handful of times. This chain connects TRBV11-3 to TRBJ1-2, with 7 bases matching TRBD1. CDR1 and CDR2 (germline): SGHNT, YENEEA. The V gene end was trimmed by 5 bases and the J gene end by 4 bases; junction bases not matched to a gene: 7. CDR3 length: 14 residues. The CDR3 sequence: CASSPRDSSYGYTF. The CDR3 coding sequence is TGTGCCAGCAGCCCCCGGGACAGCTCCTATGGCTACACCTTC.